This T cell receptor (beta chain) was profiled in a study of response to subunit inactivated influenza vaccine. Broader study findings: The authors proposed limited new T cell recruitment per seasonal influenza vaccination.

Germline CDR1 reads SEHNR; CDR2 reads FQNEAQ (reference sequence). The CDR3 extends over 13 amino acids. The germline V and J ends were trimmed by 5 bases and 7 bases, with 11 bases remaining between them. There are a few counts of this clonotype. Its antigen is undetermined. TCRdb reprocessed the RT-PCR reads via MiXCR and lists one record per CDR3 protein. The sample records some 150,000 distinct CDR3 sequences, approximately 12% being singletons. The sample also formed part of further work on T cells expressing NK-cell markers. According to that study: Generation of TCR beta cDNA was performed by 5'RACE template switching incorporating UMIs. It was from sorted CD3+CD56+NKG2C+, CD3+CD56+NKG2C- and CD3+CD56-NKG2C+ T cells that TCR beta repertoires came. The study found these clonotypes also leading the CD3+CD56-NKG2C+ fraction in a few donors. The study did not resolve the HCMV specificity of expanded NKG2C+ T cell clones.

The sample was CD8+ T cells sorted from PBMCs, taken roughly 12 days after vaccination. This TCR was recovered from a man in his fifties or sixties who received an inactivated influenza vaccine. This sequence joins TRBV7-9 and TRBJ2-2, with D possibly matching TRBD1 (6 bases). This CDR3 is CASSPTGIGELFF. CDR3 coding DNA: TGTGCCAGCAGCCCAACAGGGATCGGGGAGCTGTTTTTT.